One and the same sample provided the 17 T cell receptor beta chains below, sequenced in a study of blood T cell repertoires in COVID-19. The repertoire was sequenced with immunoSEQ multiplex PCR; TCRdb's copy has only in-frame clones and lacks some. The sample includes tens of thousands of clones, 84% of them seen just once. The sequenced sample consisted of peripheral blood. The receptor source for this set is a man aged 50-59 years with active COVID-19.

This clone occurred a few times. The DNA of the CDR3 is TGCGCCAGCAGCTTGCACACCGGGACAGGGGAGCCCCTCCACTTT. It codes for CASSLHTGTGEPLHF. The chain recombines TRBV5-1 with TRBJ1-6; TRBD1 matches 10 bases. Trimming cost V 1 base and J 13 bases; bases outside gene matches: 8. Germline V gene lookup returns CDR1 SGHRS and CDR2 YFSETQ. The CDR3 is 15 residues long. The whole variable domain, remainder taken from reference TRBV5-1 and TRBJ1-6, is KAGVTQTPRYLIKTRGQQVTLSCSPISGHRSVSWYQQTPGQGLQFLFEYFSETQRNKGNFPGRFSGRQFSNSRSEMNVSTLELGDSALYLCASSLHTGTGEPLHFGNGTRLTVT.

This rearrangement joins TRBV28 to TRBJ2-3; perhaps TRBD1 as D (5 bases). The V end lost 1 base, the J end lost 2 bases, and 13 bases lay between the germline ends. CDR3 length equals 16 residues. Germline CDR1 is MDHEN and CDR2 is SYDVKM. This CDR3 is CASSLYRDSFTDTQYF. The CDR3 bases are TGTGCCAGCAGTTTATATCGTGACAGTTTCACAGATACGCAGTATTTT.

This chain connects TRBV14 to TRBJ2-5; no definite D call. Trimming stripped 3 bases from V and 1 base from J, with 12 bases between. CDR1 and CDR2 (germline): SGHDN, FVKESK. This CDR3 has 15 residues. The CDR3 is CASSQLQRFQETQYF. The CDR3 region has the DNA TGTGCCAGCAGCCAGCTACAGAGATTCCAAGAGACCCAGTACTTC.

The V call is TRBV19, the J call TRBJ2-1; tentative D call: TRBD2 (5 bases). This CDR3 spans 18 amino acids. V lost 10 bases to trimming and J lost 0 bases, with 25 bases between them. Per the germline V gene, CDR1 is LNHDA and CDR2 is SQIVND (reference sequence). The CDR3 coding sequence is TGTGCCACCTCGGGATACGCGAGTGGTACTTCCTCCTACAATGAGCAGTTCTTC. As protein: CATSGYASGTSSYNEQFF.

J is TRBJ2-7 and V is TRBV7-6; perhaps TRBD2 as D (7 bases). Deletions cut 5 bases from V and 4 bases from J, with 18 bases between. The CDR3 extends over 15 amino acids. The germline V gene has CDR1 SGHVS and CDR2 FNYEAQ. The CDR3 is CASSPGQRGLYEQYF. The CDR3 nucleotides read TGTGCCAGCAGCCCCGGACAGAGGGGACTATACGAGCAGTACTTC.

The chain joins TRBV6-2 or TRBV6-3 to TRBJ1-5; 8 nucleotides align to TRBD1. The CDR3 covers 15 residues. After removal of 4 bases from V and 5 bases from J, the junction contained 7 bases not matched to a gene. Germline lookup yields CDR1 MNHEY and CDR2 SVGEGT. Here the CDR3 reads CASSLTDREDQPQHF. CDR3 coding DNA: TGTGCCAGCAGTTTAACGGACAGGGAAGATCAGCCCCAGCATTTT.

V usage is TRBV10-2 and J usage is TRBJ2-6, with 9 bases matching TRBD1. The CDR3 extends over 18 amino acids. Germline V CDR1 and CDR2: WSHSY, SAAADI. Trimming took 6 bases from V and 0 from J; bases not matched to a gene: 9. CDR3 amino acids: CASRPDRGLYSGANVLTF. The CDR3 DNA reads TGCGCCAGCAGGCCGGACAGGGGTCTTTACTCTGGGGCCAACGTCCTGACTTTC.

This clone has just one count. V usage is TRBV7-9 and J usage is TRBJ1-2; 8 nucleotides match TRBD1. V lost 8 bases and J lost 4; bases outside the gene matches: 15. This CDR3 region has 16 residues. Germline assignment: CDR1 SEHNR and CDR2 FQNEAQ (reference sequence). In DNA form, the CDR3 reads TGTGCCAGCGTGGACAGGGAATCAGGATCTAGCTATGGCTACACCTTC. Protein product: CASVDRESGSSYGYTF.

V gene TRBV5-4 combines with J gene TRBJ1-6; TRBD1 agrees at 8 bases. CDR3 length: 15 amino acids. Trimming at V came to 0 bases and at J to 8 bases, leaving 4 bases not matched to a gene. Germline V lookup: CDR1 SGHNT, CDR2 YYREEE (reference sequence). CDR3 in amino acids: CASSLEQGVHSPLHF. The CDR3 DNA is TGTGCCAGCAGCTTGGAACAGGGGGTGCATTCACCCCTCCACTTT.

The chain employs TRBV6-2 or TRBV6-3 and TRBJ2-5; 8 nucleotides agree with TRBD2. V was pared by 3 bases and J by 0 bases, with 9 bases of the junction left unmatched. CDR1 MNHEY and CDR2 SVGEGT come from the germline V gene. This CDR3 region has 17 residues. CDR3 sequence: CASSYPRGRGDQETQYF. DNA for the CDR3: TGTGCCAGCAGTTATCCCCGGGGGCGGGGGGACCAAGAGACCCAGTACTTC.

The chain recombines TRBV18 with TRBJ2-7; D perhaps matches TRBD2 (5 bases). From germline, CDR1 is KGHSH and CDR2 LQKENI. V dropped 5 bases and J dropped 5 bases, with 10 bases sitting between them. The CDR3 is 12 residues long. The CDR3, as DNA: TGTGCCAGCTCATCCCGGGGAGACGAGCAGTACTTC. Protein sequence: CASSSRGDEQYF.

V is TRBV6-2 or TRBV6-3 and J is TRBJ1-3; D call uncertain. Germline V gene lookup returns CDR1 MNHEY and CDR2 SVGEGT. Between the trimmed V and J ends, which lost 5 bases and 0 bases, there was a span of 8 bases. This CDR3 comprises 14 residues. The CDR3 DNA sequence: TGTGCCAGCAGTGGGCACCTCTCTGGAAACACCATATATTTT. Its translation is CASSGHLSGNTIYF.

The V call is TRBV19, the J call TRBJ2-3; no clear D gene. V lost 3 bases, J lost 3 bases, and 7 bases lay in between. This CDR3 region has 13 residues. In germline, CDR1 is LNHDA, CDR2 SQIVND (reference sequence). The CDR3 coding sequence is TGTGCCAGTAGTATCCGCTATACAGATACGCAGTATTTT. Translation gives CASSIRYTDTQYF.

The chain couples TRBV6-5 to TRBJ1-2; D is unresolved. V was trimmed by 6 bases and J by 5 bases, leaving 19 bases between them. The V gene's germline CDR1 is MNHEY and CDR2 SVGAGI. This CDR3 comprises 15 residues. The CDR3, as DNA: TGTGCCAGCAGAGACGTAAACTGGGAGGGTTATGGCTACACCTTC. This sequence encodes CASRDVNWEGYGYTF.

This clone was seen a single time. The chain combines TRBV19 with TRBJ1-5; D unresolved. V was clipped by 6 bases and J by 5 bases, with 14 bases between them. Per the germline V gene, CDR1 is LNHDA and CDR2 is SQIVND (reference sequence). This CDR3 region has 14 residues. The chain's CDR3 is CASSTRTAYQPQHF. CDR3 bases: TGTGCCAGTAGCACCAGGACTGCATATCAGCCCCAGCATTTT.

The J gene is TRBJ1-1, the V gene TRBV7-8; the D gene is possibly TRBD1 (5 bases). Germline V gives CDR1 SGHVS, CDR2 FQNEAQ. Trimming removed 5 bases at V and 1 base at J, with 20 bases between. CDR3 length: 17 residues. The CDR3 spells CASSHLVTGTTNTEAFF. The CDR3 coding sequence is TGTGCCAGCAGCCACCTGGTAACCGGGACTACGAACACTGAAGCTTTCTTT. Full variable domain (rest looked up from reference TRBV7-8 and TRBJ1-1): GAGVSQSPRYKVAKRGQDVALRCDPISGHVSLFWYQQALGQGPEFLTYFQNEAQLDKSGLPSDRFFAERPEGSVSTLKIQRTQQEDSAVYLCASSHLVTGTTNTEAFFGQGTRLTVV.

The chain combines TRBV14 with TRBJ2-1, with no clear D. Germline values: CDR1 SGHDN, CDR2 FVKESK. CDR3 length: 14 residues. V was clipped by 2 bases and J by 4 bases, with 9 bases between them. In DNA, the CDR3 is TGTGCCAGCAGCCAACTGGCCGAATACAATGAGCAGTTCTTC. The encoded protein is CASSQLAEYNEQFF.